This T cell receptor beta chain stems from a study of shared clonotypes between healthy human individuals (dated by TCRdb to about 2020). At the level of the whole study: A few men and two women, aged 18 to 49 years, made up the cohort. For each donor, CD4 naive and CD4 memory were each run on three plates, CD8 naive on two plates, and CD8 memory on one plate. To estimate repertoire size and how much clonotype sharing occurs between individuals, the study deeply sequenced the blood TCR repertoires of 4 to 6 healthy adults. Different laboratories and diverse techniques were used to prepare libraries and sequence TCR repertoires, to increase sequencing depth and limit assay-specific biases. Between about 0.94 and 8.9 billion PBMCs per donor were obtained by leukapheresis.

Using the deep immunoSEQ assay, TCR CDR3 regions were amplified from genomic DNA by multiplex PCR. For each cell subset, the extracted genomic DNA was distributed evenly across all wells of several immunoSEQ 96-well plates, and each plate served as one replicate. Each replicate PCR for sorted subsets received approximately 220 ng genomic DNA, equal to 28,000 or so T cell genomes. The purified libraries were quantified using a Qubit 3.0 fluorometer, sized with a Bioanalyzer 2100, and then quantified again using the KAPA Library Quantification kit. Every immunoSEQ 96-well plate was sequenced on a separate single-read 150-cycle Illumina NextSeq 550 flow cell. Under the source paper's analysis protocol: The immunoSEQ output contained only junctional sequences without quality scores, so filtering could not match that applied to full-length reads. To assign V/J genes and CDR3, sequences were annotated against IMGT germline references using PyIR, a Python wrapper for IgBLAST v1.9. Any read was removed if the V/J assignment was weak (E-value above 1e-6), the CDR3 was missing, or the read contained stop codons, out-of-frame junctions, or ambiguous translated residues. V3J clonotypes were defined as sequences sharing the same inferred V gene, J gene, and CDR3 amino acid sequence. To compute the percentage overlap between repertoires, the number of shared unique clonotypes was divided by the size of the smaller repertoire. Three approaches were used to assess repertoire richness: RTK rarefaction, the Chao1 estimator, and Recon v2.1 estimates of unobserved clonotypes. Generation probabilities for all TCRbeta clonotypes obtained by the gDNA method from a handful of donors were computed using OLGA. TCRdb's version of the immuneACCESS table is confined to in-frame rearrangements and falls short of the full clone set. An unresolved V gene accounts for under half of the shortfall where checked; the remainder is of unknown origin. V and J calls and clone size are as listed in that table; D and trimming were resolved from the DNA. The sample table lists about 1 million clones, about 70% of them with a count of one. The ten largest clones add up to over 1.3% of the sample.

From the germline V gene, CDR1 is SGHTA and CDR2 is FQGNSA. The V end gives up 4 bases and the J end 8 bases, leaving 10 bases in the junction not matched to a gene. The CDR3 sequence holds 14 residues, the cysteine and phenylalanine included. Only the CDR3 DNA stays, 42 bases, in frame from base 1. The research as a whole found: Because the study included only a small number of donors, the genetic and exposure-history diversity represented was limited. Compared with non-shared clonotypes, clonotypes shared by all four sorted-subset donors had higher generation probabilities. Rarefaction of sorted-subset datasets indicated incomplete sequencing despite the large sequencing depth. Estimated clonotype richness was generally larger for naive than for memory subsets. Sampling was limited to blood, and TCR repertoires in tissue likely differ from TCR repertoires in blood. Across four donors, roughly 5% of naive CD4, approximately 3.5% of naive CD8, about 2% of memory CD4, and 0.4% of memory CD8 clonotypes were shared. Pairwise subsampling indicated that sequencing depth was expected to affect the degree of clonotype sharing among donors.

Regarding this clone: Its antigen specificity is not known. No much larger clone is present one base from it, and per-base qualities are unavailable.

The donors were healthy, HIV-negative adults with no recently reported acute infections or vaccinations. Every donor was a Caucasian adult living in Nashville, Tennessee, USA. CD4+ T cells were enriched by magnetic negative selection; naive cells were then positively selected on CD45RA, and the negative fraction formed the memory subset. After blood collection by leukapheresis, PBMCs were isolated using Ficoll-Histopaque density gradient centrifugation and then cryopreserved in the vapor phase of liquid nitrogen. Analytical flow cytometry was used to check the purity and quantity of each magnetically sorted T cell population. Each sorted fraction had its genomic DNA isolated and then quantified by UV absorbance on a Nanodrop 2000c.

Recombination linked TRBV7-2 to TRBJ1-2, with 7 bases aligning to TRBD1. The receptor was derived from a man between 18 and 35 years old in good health. Sequencing input: memory CD4+ T cells sorted from blood. The sample's cell subset or site label, decoded: CD45RA-negative fraction. The CDR3 has the sequence CASSSMGQHGGYTF. In nucleotides, the sequence is TGTGCCAGCAGCTCCATGGGACAGCACGGGGGCTACACCTTC. The full variable domain, completed from the reference TRBV7-2 and TRBJ1-2 proteins outside the CDR3, reads GAGVSQSPSNKVTEKGKDVELRCDPISGHTALYWYRQSLGQGLEFLIYFQGNSAPDKSGLPSDRFSAERTGGSVSTLTIQRTQQEDSAVYLCASSSMGQHGGYTFGSGTRLTVV.